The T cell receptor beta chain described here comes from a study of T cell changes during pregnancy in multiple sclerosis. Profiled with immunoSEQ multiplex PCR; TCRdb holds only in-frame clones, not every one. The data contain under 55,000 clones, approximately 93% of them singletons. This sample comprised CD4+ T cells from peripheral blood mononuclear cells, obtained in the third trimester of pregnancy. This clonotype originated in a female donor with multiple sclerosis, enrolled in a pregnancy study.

Here the CDR3 DNA reads TGTGCCAGCAGCTTAGTACAGGGGATTAACTATGGCTACACCTTC. It yields the protein CASSLVQGINYGYTF. This chain links TRBV7-8 with TRBJ1-2; TRBD1 matches at 7 bases. CDR1 is SGHVS, CDR2 FQNEAQ, per germline. CDR3 length: 15 residues. Trimming removed 1 base from V and 1 base from J; junction bases left unmatched: 3.